This T cell receptor beta chain came from a study of blood T cell repertoires in COVID-19. Whole-study context: Specimens from acute and convalescent COVID-19 originated in the United States, Italy and Spain. T cells, B-cell-depleted T cells, or PBMCs provided the cDNA or gDNA that served as material.

Source study methods: For nucleated cells, counts were estimated from reference gene primer amplification. Here immunoSEQ multiplex PCR was the method, and the copy in TCRdb shows in-frame clones only, minus some. V, J and clone size were drawn from that table, and D and trimming were deduced from the DNA. The sample has roughly 160,000 clones, around 90% seen once. The CDR3 loop spans 14 amino acids. V dropped 5 bases and J dropped 8; count of bases not matched to a gene: 11. The V gene's germline CDR1 is MNHEY and CDR2 SVGEGT. Patients from Seattle were sampled longitudinally, starting during active infection.

This chain joins TRBV6-2 or TRBV6-3 and TRBJ1-2, with TRBD1 identical over 7 bases. The specimen was peripheral blood. This TCR came from a man aged 55 to 69 with COVID-19, enrolled during active disease. CDR3 sequence: CASSPPDRPVGYTF. Written as DNA, the CDR3 is TGTGCCAGCAGTCCGCCGGACAGGCCGGTAGGCTACACCTTC.